This T cell receptor (beta chain) is from a study of shared clonotypes between healthy human individuals. Libraries were prepared by immunoSEQ multiplex PCR; TCRdb keeps only in-frame clonotypes and omits some of them. The table shows millions of clones, with approximately 94% occurring only once. CDR1 and CDR2 (germline): LNHDA, SQIVND (reference sequence). Deletions cut 5 bases from V and 3 bases from J, with 19 bases between. The CDR3 is 16 amino acids. A word on this clone: The antigen remains unidentified.

Only CD45RO-negative cells positively selected for CCR7 counted as naive CD8 cells, so terminally differentiated effector memory CD45RA+ cells were excluded. Whole-study findings and limits: What limited the represented genetic and exposure-history diversity was the small number of donors.

This TCR was sampled from a young man in good health. Sequencing was performed on naive CD8+ T cells sorted from blood. The chain recombines TRBV19 with TRBJ1-2; a weak D match, TRBD1 (5 bases). CDR3 amino acids: CASSELTGEKDYGYTF. As DNA, the CDR3 is TGTGCCAGTAGTGAGCTAACAGGAGAAAAGGACTATGGCTACACCTTC.